This is a list of T cell receptor beta chains from one sample in a study of blood T cell repertoires in COVID-19. Measured with immunoSEQ multiplex PCR; TCRdb has only the in-frame clones, and not every one. The profile shows about 180,000 clones, more than 75% of them singletons. The specimen was PBMCs or T cells enriched from blood (not recorded which). All receptors derive from a woman in her 50s who had recovered from COVID-19. Both conserved end residues are part of each CDR3. D genes are given only for firm matches. Expanded clones get a size class; other rows say once, few or many, or leave the size out.

TRBD1	.	TRBV28	TRBJ2-7	CASRPLGDRGSHEQYF	TGTGCCAGCAGGCCCCTCGGGGACAGGGGATCCCACGAGCAGTACTTC
.	.	TRBV28	TRBJ2-7	CASSLGGTASYEQYF	TGTGCCAGCAGTCTGGGTGGGACTGCCTCCTACGAGCAGTACTTC
.	.	TRBV18	TRBJ1-1	CASSQIQGRGTEAFF	TGTGCCAGCTCACAAATACAGGGCCGGGGCACTGAAGCTTTCTTT
TRBD2	.	TRBV9	TRBJ2-1	CASKGQLANFYNEQFF	TGTGCCAGCAAGGGCCAACTAGCGAACTTTTACAATGAGCAGTTCTTC
.	.	TRBV19	TRBJ1-2	CASSTHRAANYGYTF	TGTGCCAGTAGTACCCACAGGGCGGCGAACTATGGCTACACCTTC
.	few	TRBV5-8	TRBJ2-3	CASSNGGPSDTQYF	TGTGCCAGCAGCAACGGAGGGCCCTCAGATACGCAGTATTTT
.	.	TRBV28	TRBJ1-1	CASSSPSPGNTEAFF	TGTGCCAGCAGCTCCCCAAGCCCTGGGAACACTGAAGCTTTCTTT
TRBD1	.	TRBV7-3	TRBJ1-3	CASSLSPGGASTGNTIYF	TGTGCCAGCAGCTTAAGTCCAGGGGGCGCGTCCACTGGAAACACCATATATTTT
TRBD1	.	TRBV28	TRBJ1-2	CASSGTGHGYTF	TGTGCCAGCAGCGGGACAGGGCATGGCTACACCTTC
TRBD1	.	TRBV28	TRBJ2-7	CASSSHGTGSEQYF	TGTGCCAGCAGTTCCCATGGGACAGGTTCCGAGCAGTACTTC
TRBD1	.	TRBV18	TRBJ2-5	CASSPWTGRETQYF	TGTGCCAGCTCACCATGGACAGGGCGGGAGACCCAGTACTTC
.	.	TRBV18	TRBJ1-1	CASSPREDTEAFF	TGTGCCAGCTCACCACGCGAGGACACTGAAGCTTTCTTT
TRBD1	.	TRBV9	TRBJ2-7	CASSSRGQDSYEQYF	TGTGCCAGCAGCTCACGAGGACAGGACTCCTACGAGCAGTACTTC
.	once	TRBV5-1	TRBJ2-4	CASSLGATGETQYF	TGCGCCAGCAGCTTGGGGGCGACAGGAGAGACTCAGTACTTC
.	once	TRBV5-4	TRBJ2-3	CASSRGLLTTDTQYF	TGTGCCAGCAGCCGAGGGTTACTGACCACAGATACGCAGTATTTT
.	.	TRBV20-1	TRBJ2-3	CSAPKRDTQYF	TGCAGTGCCCCTAAGAGGGATACGCAGTATTTT
.	.	TRBV5-1	TRBJ1-1	CASSLWGGETEAFF	TGCGCCAGCAGCTTGTGGGGAGGGGAGACTGAAGCTTTCTTT
.	few	TRBV28	TRBJ1-6	CASTERVGSPLHF	TGTGCCAGCACAGAGAGGGTTGGTTCACCCCTCCACTTT
.	.	TRBV19	TRBJ2-7	CASKGTGSSYEQYF	TGTGCCAGTAAGGGAACTGGGAGCTCCTACGAGCAGTACTTC
TRBD1	.	TRBV30	TRBJ1-5	CASAGGSNQPQHF	TGTGCCTCAGCAGGGGGTAGCAATCAGCCCCAGCATTTT
.	.	TRBV12-3/TRBV12-4	TRBJ2-2	CASRSGRFGELFF	TGTGCCAGCAGGAGCGGAAGGTTCGGGGAGCTGTTTTTT